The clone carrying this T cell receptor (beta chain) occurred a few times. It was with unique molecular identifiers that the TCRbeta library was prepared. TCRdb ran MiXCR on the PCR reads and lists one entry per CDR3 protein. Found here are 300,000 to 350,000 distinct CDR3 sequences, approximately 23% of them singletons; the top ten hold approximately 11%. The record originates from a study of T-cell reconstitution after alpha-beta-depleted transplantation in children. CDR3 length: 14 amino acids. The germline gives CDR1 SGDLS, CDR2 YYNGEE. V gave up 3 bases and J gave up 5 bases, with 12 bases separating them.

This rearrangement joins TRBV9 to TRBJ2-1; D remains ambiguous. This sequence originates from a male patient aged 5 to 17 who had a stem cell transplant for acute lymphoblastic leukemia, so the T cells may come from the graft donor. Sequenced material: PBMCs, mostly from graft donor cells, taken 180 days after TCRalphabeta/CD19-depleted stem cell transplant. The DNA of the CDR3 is TGTGCCAGCAGCGACGGCGGAACCGACAATGAGCAGTTCTTC. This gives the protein CASSDGGTDNEQFF. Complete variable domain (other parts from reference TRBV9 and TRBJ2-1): DSGVTQTPKHLITATGQRVTLRCSPRSGDLSVYWYQQSLDQGLQFLIQYYNGEERAKGNILERFSAQQFPDLHSELNLSSLELGDSALYFCASSDGGTDNEQFFGPGTRLTVL.